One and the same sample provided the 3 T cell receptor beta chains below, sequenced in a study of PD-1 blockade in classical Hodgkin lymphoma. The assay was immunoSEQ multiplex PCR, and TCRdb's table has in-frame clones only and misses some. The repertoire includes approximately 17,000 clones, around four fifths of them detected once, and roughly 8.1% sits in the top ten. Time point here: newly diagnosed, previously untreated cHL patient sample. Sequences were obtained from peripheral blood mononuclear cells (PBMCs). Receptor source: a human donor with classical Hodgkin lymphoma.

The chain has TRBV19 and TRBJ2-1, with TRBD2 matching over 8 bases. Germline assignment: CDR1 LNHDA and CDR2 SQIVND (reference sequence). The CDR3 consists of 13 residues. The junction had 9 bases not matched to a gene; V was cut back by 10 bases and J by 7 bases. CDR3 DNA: TGTGCCACCTCGGGACTAGGAATGAATGAGCAGTTCTTC. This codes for CATSGLGMNEQFF.

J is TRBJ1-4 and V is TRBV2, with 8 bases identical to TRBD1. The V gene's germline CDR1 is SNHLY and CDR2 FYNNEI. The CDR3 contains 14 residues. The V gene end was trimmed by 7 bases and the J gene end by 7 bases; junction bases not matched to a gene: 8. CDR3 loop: CASKKDRAGEKLFF. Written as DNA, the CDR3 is TGTGCCAGCAAGAAGGACAGGGCTGGTGAAAAACTGTTTTTT.

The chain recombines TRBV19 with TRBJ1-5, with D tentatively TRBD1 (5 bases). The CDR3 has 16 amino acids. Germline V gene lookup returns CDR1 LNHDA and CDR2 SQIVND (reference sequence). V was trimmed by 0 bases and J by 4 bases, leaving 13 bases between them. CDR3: CASSIDQPRVNQPQHF. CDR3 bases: TGTGCCAGTAGTATAGATCAACCCAGGGTGAATCAGCCCCAGCATTTT.